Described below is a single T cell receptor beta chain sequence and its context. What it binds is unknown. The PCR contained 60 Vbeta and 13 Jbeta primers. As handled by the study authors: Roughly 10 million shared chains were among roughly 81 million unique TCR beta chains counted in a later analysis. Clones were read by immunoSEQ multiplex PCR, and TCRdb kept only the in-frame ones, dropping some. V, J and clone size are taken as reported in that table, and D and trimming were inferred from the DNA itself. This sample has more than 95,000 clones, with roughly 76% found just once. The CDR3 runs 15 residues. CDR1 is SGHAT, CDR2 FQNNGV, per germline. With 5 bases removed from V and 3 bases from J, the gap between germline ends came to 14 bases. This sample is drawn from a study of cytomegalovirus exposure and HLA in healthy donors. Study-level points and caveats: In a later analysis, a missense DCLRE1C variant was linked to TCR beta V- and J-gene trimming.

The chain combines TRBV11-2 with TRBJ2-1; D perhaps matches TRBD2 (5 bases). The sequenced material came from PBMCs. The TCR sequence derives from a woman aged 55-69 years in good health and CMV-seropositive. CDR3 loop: CASSPWAGLYNEQFF. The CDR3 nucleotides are TGTGCCAGCAGCCCCTGGGCGGGTCTCTACAATGAGCAGTTCTTC.